A selection of T cell receptor beta chains follows, all from one sample in a study of blood T cell repertoires in COVID-19. Profiled with immunoSEQ multiplex PCR; TCRdb holds only in-frame clones, not every one. The sample consists of approximately 120,000 clones, roughly 87% of them appearing once. Sequenced material: peripheral blood. Receptor source: a woman at least 80 years old with acute or convalescent COVID-19. Each CDR3 is given with its conserved first and last residue. D genes are given only for firm matches. Clone size appears in some rows only: once, few, many, or a class for an expanded clone.

J: TRBJ1-2; size: -; D: TRBD1; V: TRBV6-5; CDR3: CASRGDSYGYTF; DNA: TGTGCCAGCAGGGGGGACAGCTATGGCTACACCTTC
J: TRBJ1-3; size: -; D: TRBD1; V: TRBV5-1; CDR3: CASSGGQGIVNTIYF; DNA: TGCGCCAGCAGCGGGGGACAGGGGATTGTGAACACCATATATTTT
J: TRBJ1-2; size: -; D: TRBD1; V: TRBV6-5; CDR3: CASSLTGANYGYTF; DNA: TGTGCCAGCAGTTTGACAGGGGCTAACTATGGCTACACCTTC
J: TRBJ2-1; size: few; D: -; V: TRBV18; CDR3: CASSQAGAGLVGEQFF; DNA: TGTGCCAGCTCACAGGCCGGTGCCGGACTTGTGGGTGAGCAGTTCTTC
J: TRBJ1-2; size: -; D: TRBD1; V: TRBV3-1/TRBV3-2; CDR3: CASSEKGTGGLWGYTF; DNA: TGTGCCAGCAGCGAGAAGGGAACAGGGGGCTTATGGGGCTACACCTTC
J: TRBJ2-2; size: -; D: TRBD2; V: TRBV4-1; CDR3: CASSSLGRVGELFF; DNA: TGCGCCAGCAGCTCCCTGGGGAGGGTTGGGGAGCTGTTTTTT
J: TRBJ1-4; size: -; D: -; V: TRBV5-1; CDR3: CASSFQGGRTNEKLFF; DNA: TGCGCCAGCAGCTTTCAGGGAGGCAGAACTAATGAAAAACTGTTTTTT
J: TRBJ2-3; size: -; D: TRBD2; V: TRBV6-5; CDR3: CASSYQRGARTDTQYF; DNA: TGTGCCAGCAGTTACCAGCGGGGGGCTCGCACAGATACGCAGTATTTT
J: TRBJ1-1; size: -; D: TRBD1; V: TRBV7-9; CDR3: CASSLGTGGGTEAFF; DNA: TGTGCCAGCAGCTTAGGAACAGGGGGCGGCACTGAAGCTTTCTTT
J: TRBJ1-1; size: -; D: -; V: TRBV29-1; CDR3: CSAVQYRNTEAFF; DNA: TGCAGCGCTGTCCAGTACAGGAACACTGAAGCTTTCTTT
J: TRBJ1-4; size: -; D: -; V: TRBV19; CDR3: CASSIYSVEQGKKLFF; DNA: TGTGCCAGTAGTATTTATTCCGTTGAACAGGGTAAAAAACTGTTTTTT
J: TRBJ1-2; size: -; D: -; V: TRBV2; CDR3: CASSEGTEKGGYTF; DNA: TGTGCCAGCAGTGAAGGGACAGAGAAAGGAGGCTACACCTTC
J: TRBJ1-2; size: -; D: -; V: TRBV6-5; CDR3: CASSYGGADYGYTF; DNA: TGTGCCAGCAGTTACGGGGGGGCGGACTATGGCTACACCTTC
J: TRBJ1-3; size: -; D: -; V: TRBV3-1/TRBV3-2; CDR3: CASSQSQARNTIYF; DNA: TGTGCCAGCAGCCAGTCCCAGGCGAGAAACACCATATATTTT
J: TRBJ2-7; size: -; D: -; V: TRBV19; CDR3: CASSRAFPPYEQYF; DNA: TGTGCCAGTAGTAGGGCGTTTCCCCCCTACGAGCAGTACTTC
J: TRBJ1-1; size: -; D: -; V: TRBV19; CDR3: CASRHQNMNTEAFF; DNA: TGTGCCAGCCGACACCAGAATATGAACACTGAAGCTTTCTTT
J: TRBJ1-2; size: -; D: -; V: TRBV7-9; CDR3: CASSFTGNYGYTF; DNA: TGTGCCAGCAGCTTCACAGGGAACTATGGCTACACCTTC
J: TRBJ2-3; size: -; D: -; V: TRBV5-5; CDR3: CASSNLVTDTQYF; DNA: TGTGCCAGCAGCAACCTAGTCACAGATACGCAGTATTTT
J: TRBJ1-1; size: -; D: TRBD1; V: TRBV19; CDR3: CASSAGQGNTEAFF; DNA: TGTGCCAGTAGTGCGGGACAGGGAAACACTGAAGCTTTCTTT
J: TRBJ2-5; size: -; D: -; V: TRBV7-9; CDR3: CASSATDSIQETQYF; DNA: TGTGCCAGCAGCGCAACCGACAGCATCCAAGAGACCCAGTACTTC
J: TRBJ2-3; size: -; D: TRBD2; V: TRBV2; CDR3: CASRYQLAADTQYF; DNA: TGTGCCAGCAGATATCAACTAGCGGCAGATACGCAGTATTTT
J: TRBJ2-3; size: -; D: -; V: TRBV2; CDR3: CASSEARLTGTDTQYF; DNA: TGTGCCAGCAGTGAAGCGAGGCTAACTGGAACAGATACGCAGTATTTT
J: TRBJ1-5; size: -; D: -; V: TRBV6-6; CDR3: CATQREGPYQPQHF; DNA: TGTGCTACACAGCGGGAGGGGCCGTATCAGCCCCAGCATTTT
J: TRBJ1-3; size: once; D: -; V: TRBV6-5; CDR3: CASKRQTSGNTIYF; DNA: TGTGCCAGCAAAAGACAGACCTCTGGAAACACCATATATTTT
J: TRBJ1-5; size: -; D: TRBD1; V: TRBV24-1; CDR3: CATSAGDRGNQPQHF; DNA: TGTGCCACCAGTGCGGGGGACAGGGGCAATCAGCCCCAGCATTTT
J: TRBJ1-1; size: -; D: -; V: TRBV29-1; CDR3: CSVERQQNTEAFF; DNA: TGCAGCGTTGAACGACAGCAGAACACTGAAGCTTTCTTT
J: TRBJ2-7; size: -; D: TRBD1; V: TRBV5-1; CDR3: CASSLGQGVSYEQYF; DNA: TGCGCCAGCAGCTTGGGCCAGGGGGTCTCCTACGAGCAGTACTTC
J: TRBJ1-2; size: -; D: -; V: TRBV7-2; CDR3: CASSLGSTGRGEGYTF; DNA: TGTGCCAGCAGCTTAGGATCCACGGGCAGGGGTGAAGGCTACACCTTC
J: TRBJ2-5; size: -; D: TRBD2; V: TRBV2; CDR3: CASSDASGDQETQYF; DNA: TGTGCCAGCAGTGACGCTAGCGGGGACCAAGAGACCCAGTACTTC
J: TRBJ1-4; size: once; D: -; V: TRBV21-1; CDR3: CASSKAGGLEKNCFF; DNA: -
J: TRBJ1-6; size: -; D: TRBD1; V: TRBV28; CDR3: CAFPRGDSPLHF; DNA: TGTGCCTTTCCCAGGGGGGATTCACCCCTCCACTTT
J: TRBJ2-5; size: once; D: TRBD2; V: TRBV4-1; CDR3: CASSQALAGGLKTQYF; DNA: TGCGCCAGCAGCCAGGCCCTAGCGGGGGGCCTGAAGACCCAGTACTTC
J: TRBJ1-6; size: -; D: TRBD1; V: TRBV6-5; CDR3: CAGSPAGTGGSPLHF; DNA: TGTGCCGGCTCTCCCGCCGGGACAGGGGGTTCACCCCTCCACTTT
J: TRBJ1-1; size: -; D: -; V: TRBV19; CDR3: CASSRTEVNTEAFF; DNA: TGTGCCAGTAGTCGGACAGAAGTGAACACTGAAGCTTTCTTT
J: TRBJ1-5; size: -; D: -; V: TRBV6-1; CDR3: CASSEWRRAGPGIIISPQHF; DNA: TGTGCCAGCAGTGAATGGCGCAGGGCAGGGCCCGGAATCATAATCAGCCCCCAGCATTTT
J: TRBJ1-5; size: once; D: TRBD1; V: TRBV28; CDR3: CASSLGTGSQPQHF; DNA: TGTGCCAGCAGTTTAGGGACAGGATCCCAGCCCCAGCATTTT
J: TRBJ1-2; size: -; D: -; V: TRBV6-5; CDR3: CASSYSTRNYGYTF; DNA: TGTGCCAGCAGTTACTCGACACGGAACTATGGCTACACCTTC
J: TRBJ2-1; size: -; D: -; V: TRBV7-2; CDR3: CASSFEGGREQFF; DNA: TGTGCCAGCAGCTTCGAAGGGGGTAGGGAGCAGTTCTTC
J: TRBJ1-1; size: -; D: -; V: TRBV5-1; CDR3: CASSPTGNRDRAFF; DNA: TGCGCCAGCAGCCCTACCGGAAACAGGGACCGTGCTTTCTTT
J: TRBJ1-2; size: few; D: -; V: TRBV6-2/TRBV6-3; CDR3: CASSFRWDTRGYTF; DNA: TGTGCCAGCAGTTTCAGATGGGACACCCGAGGCTACACCTTC
J: TRBJ1-2; size: -; D: -; V: TRBV4-3; CDR3: CASSQGFGNYGYTF; DNA: TGCGCCAGCAGCCAAGGATTCGGTAACTATGGCTACACCTTC
J: TRBJ1-5; size: -; D: -; V: TRBV11-2; CDR3: CASSLTLVGNQPQHF; DNA: TGTGCCAGCAGCTTAACTCTGGTGGGCAATCAGCCCCAGCATTTT
J: TRBJ1-1; size: -; D: -; V: TRBV19; CDR3: CASGGRWPEAFF; DNA: TGTGCCAGTGGGGGGAGATGGCCTGAAGCTTTCTTT
J: TRBJ2-7; size: -; D: -; V: TRBV10-3; CDR3: CAISGTPREQYF; DNA: TGTGCCATCAGCGGGACTCCGCGGGAGCAGTACTTC
J: TRBJ1-2; size: few; D: -; V: TRBV7-2; CDR3: CASSLADRGYYGYTF; DNA: TGTGCCAGCAGCTTAGCGGATCGGGGATATTATGGCTACACCTTC
J: TRBJ1-2; size: -; D: -; V: TRBV18; CDR3: CASSPIDRSYGYTF; DNA: TGTGCCAGCTCACCGATTGACAGGAGCTATGGCTACACCTTC
J: TRBJ2-3; size: once; D: TRBD2; V: TRBV13; CDR3: CASSLRVAGGSDTQYF; DNA: TGTGCCAGCAGCCTTAGAGTAGCGGGGGGTTCAGATACGCAGTATTTT